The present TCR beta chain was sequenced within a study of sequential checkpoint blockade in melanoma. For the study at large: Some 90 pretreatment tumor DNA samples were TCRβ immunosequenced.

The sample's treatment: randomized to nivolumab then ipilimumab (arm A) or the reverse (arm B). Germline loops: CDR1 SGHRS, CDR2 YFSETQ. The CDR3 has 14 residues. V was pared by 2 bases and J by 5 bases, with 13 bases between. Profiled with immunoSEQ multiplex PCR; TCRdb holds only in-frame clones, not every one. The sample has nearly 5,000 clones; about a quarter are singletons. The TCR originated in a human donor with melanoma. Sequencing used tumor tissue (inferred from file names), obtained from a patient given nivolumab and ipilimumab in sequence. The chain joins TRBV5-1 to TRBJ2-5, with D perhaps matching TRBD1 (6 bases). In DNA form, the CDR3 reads TGCGCCAGCAGCTTAGGGGGTTCGGGGGAGACCCAGTACTTC. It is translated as CASSLGGSGETQYF. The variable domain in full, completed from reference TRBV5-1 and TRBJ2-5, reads KAGVTQTPRYLIKTRGQQVTLSCSPISGHRSVSWYQQTPGQGLQFLFEYFSETQRNKGNFPGRFSGRQFSNSRSEMNVSTLELGDSALYLCASSLGGSGETQYFGPGTRLLVL.